One and the same sample provided the 15 T cell receptor beta chains below, sequenced in a study of OX40 agonist ivuxolimab in advanced cancers. The repertoire was sequenced with immunoSEQ multiplex PCR; TCRdb's copy has only in-frame clones and lacks some. The sample consists of about 82,000 clones, more than 70% of them appearing once. The input for sequencing was CD4+ or CD8+ T cells sorted from blood, taken in a trial of the OX40 agonist ivuxolimab. These receptor sequences come from an adult with an advanced solid tumor such as melanoma, head and neck, liver or kidney cancer.

This chain uses TRBV5-1 with TRBJ2-7; 14 nucleotides agree with TRBD2. This CDR3 has 16 residues. J was trimmed by 4 bases and V by 4 bases; bases with no gene match: 7. CDR1 SGHRS and CDR2 YFSETQ come from the germline V gene. Here the CDR3 reads CASSPGTSGGLYEQYF. For the CDR3, the DNA is TGCGCCAGCAGCCCCGGGACTAGCGGGGGCCTTTACGAGCAGTACTTC.

The chain joins TRBV5-4 to TRBJ2-7; tentatively, D is TRBD2 (6 bases). CDR1 and CDR2 from the germline V gene are SGHNT and YYREEE (reference sequence). The V gene lost 10 bases and the J gene lost 6 bases, with 20 bases spanning the gap. The length of the CDR3 is 13 residues. Written as DNA, the CDR3 is TGTGCCGGGGGGTCGGAGGGAGGCGGCGAGCAGTACTTC. Its translation: CAGGSEGGGEQYF.

This chain joins TRBV5-4 and TRBJ2-7, with D perhaps TRBD1 or TRBD2 (5 bases each). The germline CDR1 and CDR2 sequences are SGHNT and YYREEE (reference sequence). The CDR3 sequence is 12 residues long. V was shortened by 1 base and J by 7 bases, with 9 bases between the two germline ends. This CDR3 is CASSLTGGEQYF. CDR3 coding DNA: TGTGCCAGCAGCTTGACTGGGGGTGAGCAGTACTTC.

The chain employs TRBV7-9 and TRBJ2-2, with 8 positions matching TRBD1. The CDR3 spans 15 residues. Trimming cost V 7 bases and J 2 bases; bases outside gene matches: 6. CDR1 and CDR2 (germline): SEHNR, FQNEAQ (reference sequence). The CDR3 DNA reads as TGTGCCAGCAATCCAGGGACAGGCAACACCGGGGAGCTGTTTTTT. Protein sequence: CASNPGTGNTGELFF.

This rearrangement joins TRBV28 to TRBJ2-7; D is possibly TRBD1 (5 bases). V dropped 2 bases and J dropped 3 bases, with 8 bases sitting between them. This CDR3 has 13 residues. Germline loops: CDR1 MDHEN, CDR2 SYDVKM. Here the CDR3 reads CASSLPDIYEQYF. Here the CDR3 DNA reads TGTGCCAGCAGTTTACCGGACATCTACGAGCAGTACTTC.

This clone has only one observation. The V call is TRBV7-9, the J call TRBJ2-1; D call uncertain. Germline-derived CDR1 and CDR2 are SEHNR and FQNEAQ (reference sequence). The CDR3 sequence is 12 residues long. Trimming took off 1 base at V and 10 bases at J, with 8 bases between the two ends. The CDR3, as DNA: TGTGCCAGCAGCTTAGGGTTTACCGAGCAGTTCTTC. This translates into CASSLGFTEQFF.

The V call is TRBV7-5, the J call TRBJ2-7; the table's D call of TRBD2 was not tested on the DNA. TRBV7-5 is a known pseudogene. The CDR3 spans 16 residues. The CDR3 sequence is CVRSQGSGEITYEQYF. As DNA, the CDR3 is TGTGTCAGAAGCCAAGGAAGCGGGGAGATAACCTACGAGCAGTACTTC.

The V and J genes are TRBV28 and TRBJ2-2; TRBD1 matches at 12 bases. This CDR3 is 16 amino acids long. The junction had 7 bases not matched to a gene; V was cut back by 5 bases and J by 6 bases. Germline lookup yields CDR1 MDHEN and CDR2 SYDVKM. The CDR3 bases are TGTGCCAGCAGTCCACCGGGACAGGGGGCTCCCGGGGAGCTGTTTTTT. Its translation is CASSPPGQGAPGELFF.

The chain is built from TRBV5-8 and TRBJ1-2, with 10 bases lining up with TRBD1. The CDR3 contains 15 residues. The V gene end was trimmed by 5 bases and the J gene end by 8 bases; junction bases not matched to a gene: 12. CDR1 is SGHTS and CDR2 is YDEGEE in the germline V gene. The CDR3 sequence is CASSSAGTGVFGYTF. In nucleotides, the CDR3 is TGTGCCAGCAGTTCGGCCGGGACAGGGGTATTCGGCTACACCTTC.

V is TRBV6-1 and J is TRBJ2-2, with D possibly matching TRBD1 (6 bases). CDR1 is MNHNS and CDR2 is SASEGT in the germline V gene. V lost 2 bases, J lost 5 bases, and 18 bases lay in between. The CDR3 extends over 17 amino acids. The CDR3 spells CASSEQWAGVGTGELFF. DNA for the CDR3: TGTGCCAGCAGTGAACAGTGGGCAGGGGTAGGGACCGGGGAGCTGTTTTTT.

This clone was observed a single time. This chain connects TRBV28 to TRBJ2-7; 7 nucleotides line up with TRBD1. CDR1 MDHEN and CDR2 SYDVKM come from the germline V gene. The CDR3 runs 14 residues. V was pared by 6 bases and J by 7 bases, with 12 bases of the junction left unmatched. The CDR3 region has the DNA TGTGCCAGCAGGCTGGGGACAGCCTTCCGGGAGCAGTACTTC. This sequence encodes CASRLGTAFREQYF.

The V gene is TRBV19, the J gene TRBJ2-3, with D tentatively TRBD1 or TRBD2 (6 bases each). Germline values: CDR1 LNHDA, CDR2 SQIVND (reference sequence). This CDR3 has 13 residues. Trimming cost V 8 bases and J 7 bases, with 16 bases left between them. The CDR3 DNA is TGTGCCAGTGGACCCTTGGGGGGCCATACGCAGTATTTT. This gives the protein CASGPLGGHTQYF.

This clone was recorded a few times. The chain has TRBV5-1 and TRBJ2-2; 7 bases align to TRBD1. The CDR3 is 16 residues long. J was trimmed by 4 bases and V by 0 bases; bases with no gene match: 6. Germline V gene lookup returns CDR1 SGHRS and CDR2 YFSETQ. The CDR3 coding sequence is TGCGCCAGCAGCTTGGATACAGGGGCAGGCACCGGGGAGCTGTTTTTT. It specifies CASSLDTGAGTGELFF.

This chain joins TRBV7-2 and TRBJ1-1, with D possibly being TRBD1 (5 bases). Germline CDR1 SGHTA, CDR2 FQGNSA. The CDR3 sequence is 16 residues long. Trimming took 3 bases from V and 0 from J, leaving 14 bases between them. The CDR3 sequence is CASSFGGRRLNTEAFF. DNA of the CDR3: TGTGCCAGCAGCTTTGGGGGGAGGAGATTGAACACTGAAGCTTTCTTT.

The rearrangement uses TRBV7-9 and TRBJ2-1, with D perhaps matching TRBD1 or TRBD2 (5 bases each). Between the trimmed V and J ends, which lost 7 bases and 0 bases, there was a span of 25 bases. The germline CDR1 and CDR2 sequences are SEHNR and FQNEAQ (reference sequence). This CDR3 comprises 19 residues. CDR3 bases: TGTGCCAGCAACGACCCTCCGAGGACTGGGGCGAGCTCCTACAATGAGCAGTTCTTC. Amino acids: CASNDPPRTGASSYNEQFF.